This TCR beta chain was captured in a study of T cell responses to AZD1222 COVID-19 vaccine. Profiling relied on immunoSEQ multiplex PCR, and the TCRdb table lists in-frame clones only, not all of them. The repertoire holds about 100,000 clones, with 80% to 90% as singletons. Study-wide findings and caveats: The CD4 TCRs associated with vaccination extended across spike and predominated at 160-218 and 743-854.

This clone was picked up a small number of times. What it recognizes is unknown. Trimming pared 2 bases from V and 8 bases from J, leaving 9 bases between. Germline values: CDR1 MRHNA, CDR2 SNTAGT. The CDR3 extends over 12 amino acids. The genes are TRBV6-4 and TRBJ1-2; D remains ambiguous. The starting material was peripheral blood, obtained on day 0 of AZD1222 vaccination. The sequence came from an adult in good health. The CDR3 bases are TGTGCCAGCAGTGACGATGCATACGGCTACACCTTC. This gives the protein CASSDDAYGYTF.